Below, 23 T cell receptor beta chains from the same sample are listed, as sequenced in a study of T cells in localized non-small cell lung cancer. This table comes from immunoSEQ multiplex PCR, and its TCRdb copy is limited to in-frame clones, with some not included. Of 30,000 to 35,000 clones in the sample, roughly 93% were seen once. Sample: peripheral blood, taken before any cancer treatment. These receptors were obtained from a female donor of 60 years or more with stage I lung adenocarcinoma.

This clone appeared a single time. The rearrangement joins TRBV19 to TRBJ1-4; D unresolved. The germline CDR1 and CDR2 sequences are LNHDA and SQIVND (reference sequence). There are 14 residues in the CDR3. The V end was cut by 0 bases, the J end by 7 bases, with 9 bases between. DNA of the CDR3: TGTGCCAGTAGTATAGATCCGCAGGCTGAAAAACTGTTTTTT. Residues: CASSIDPQAEKLFF.

CDR3 nucleotide sequence: TGCGCCAGCAGCCAAGTCGGGCGAGGGCGGTATAATGAGCAGTTCTTC. Translation: CASSQVGRGRYNEQFF. The chain is built from TRBV4-3 and TRBJ2-1, with D possibly matching TRBD2 (5 bases). V lost 1 base and J lost 7, with 17 bases in between. The CDR3 loop spans 16 amino acids. Germline V gene sequence: CDR1 LGHNA, CDR2 YSLEER.

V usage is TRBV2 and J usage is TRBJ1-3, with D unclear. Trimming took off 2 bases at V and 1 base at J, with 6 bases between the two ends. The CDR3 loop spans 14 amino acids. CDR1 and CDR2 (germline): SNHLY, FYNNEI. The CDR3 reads CASSEPRSGNTIYF. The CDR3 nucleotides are TGTGCCAGCAGTGAACCTAGGTCTGGAAACACCATATATTTT. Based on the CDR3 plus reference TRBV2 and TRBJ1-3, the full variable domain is EPEVTQTPSHQVTQMGQEVILRCVPISNHLYFYWYRQILGQKVEFLVSFYNNEISEKSEIFDDQFSVERPDGSNFTLKIRSTKLEDSAMYFCASSEPRSGNTIYFGEGSWLTVV.

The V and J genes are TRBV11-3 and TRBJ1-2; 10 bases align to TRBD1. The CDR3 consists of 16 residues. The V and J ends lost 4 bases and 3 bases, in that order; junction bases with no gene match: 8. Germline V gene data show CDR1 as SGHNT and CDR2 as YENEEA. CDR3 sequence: CASSWGTGVPYYGYTF. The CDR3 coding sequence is TGTGCCAGCAGCTGGGGGACAGGGGTTCCCTACTATGGCTACACCTTC.

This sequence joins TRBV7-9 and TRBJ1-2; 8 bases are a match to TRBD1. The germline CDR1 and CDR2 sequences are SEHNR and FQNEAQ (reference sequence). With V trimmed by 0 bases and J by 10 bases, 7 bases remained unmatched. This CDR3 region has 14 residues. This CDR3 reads CASSLADRGGDYTF. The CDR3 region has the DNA TGTGCCAGCAGCTTAGCCGACAGGGGAGGCGACTACACCTTC.

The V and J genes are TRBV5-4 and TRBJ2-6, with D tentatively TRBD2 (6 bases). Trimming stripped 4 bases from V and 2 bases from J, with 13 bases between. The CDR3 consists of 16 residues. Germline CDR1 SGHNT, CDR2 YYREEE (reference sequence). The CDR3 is CASSAGRGAGANVLTF. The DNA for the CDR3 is TGTGCCAGCAGCGCCGGTCGCGGGGCTGGGGCCAACGTCCTGACTTTC.

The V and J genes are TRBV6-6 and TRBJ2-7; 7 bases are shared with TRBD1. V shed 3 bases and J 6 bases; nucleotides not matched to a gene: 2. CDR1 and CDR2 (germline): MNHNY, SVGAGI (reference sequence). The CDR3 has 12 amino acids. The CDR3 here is CASSYGTVEQYV. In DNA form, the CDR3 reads TGTGCCAGCAGTTATGGGACAGTCGAGCAGTACGTC.

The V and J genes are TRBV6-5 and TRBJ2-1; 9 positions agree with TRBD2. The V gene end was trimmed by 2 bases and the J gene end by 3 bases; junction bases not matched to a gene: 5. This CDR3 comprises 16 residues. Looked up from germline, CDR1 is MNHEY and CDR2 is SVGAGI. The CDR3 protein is CASSYLSGRNYNEQFF. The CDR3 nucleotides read TGTGCCAGCAGTTACCTGAGCGGGAGGAACTACAATGAGCAGTTCTTC.

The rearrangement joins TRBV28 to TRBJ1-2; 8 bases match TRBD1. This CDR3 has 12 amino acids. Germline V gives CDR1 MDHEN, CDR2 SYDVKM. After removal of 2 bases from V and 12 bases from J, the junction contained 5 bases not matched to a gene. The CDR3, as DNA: TGTGCCAGCAGTTTACAGGGGGCGGGAAACACCTTC. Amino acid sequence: CASSLQGAGNTF.

CDR3 sequence: CASRDMNTEAFF. CDR3 nucleotide sequence: TGTGCCAGTAGGGATATGAACACTGAAGCTTTCTTT. V gene TRBV19 combines with J gene TRBJ1-1; no firm D call. Trimming cost V 6 bases and J 0 bases, with 5 bases left between them. The V gene's germline CDR1 is LNHDA and CDR2 SQIVND (reference sequence). There are 12 residues in the CDR3.

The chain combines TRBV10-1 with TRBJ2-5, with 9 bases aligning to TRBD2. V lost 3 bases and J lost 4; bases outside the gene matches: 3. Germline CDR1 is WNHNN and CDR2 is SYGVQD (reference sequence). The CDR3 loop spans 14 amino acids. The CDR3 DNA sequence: TGCGCCAGCAGTGACGGCGGGGGGGGAGAGACCCAGTACTTC. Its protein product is CASSDGGGGETQYF.

CDR3 coding DNA: TGTGCCAGCAGCTTACAAGTGACAGCTCCAAGCAATCAGCCCCAGCATTTT. Encoded protein: CASSLQVTAPSNQPQHF. The V call is TRBV7-2, the J call TRBJ1-5, with D tentatively TRBD1 (5 bases). The CDR3 extends over 17 amino acids. Trimming left V 2 bases short and J 1 base short, with 15 bases between. Germline lookup yields CDR1 SGHTA and CDR2 FQGNSA.

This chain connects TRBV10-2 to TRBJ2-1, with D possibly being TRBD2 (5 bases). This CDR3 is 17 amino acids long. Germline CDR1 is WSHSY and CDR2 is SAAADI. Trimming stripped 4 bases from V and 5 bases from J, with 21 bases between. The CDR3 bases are TGCGCCAGCAGTGTAAATCTAGGAGCGGCCGGAAACAATGAGCAGTTCTTC. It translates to CASSVNLGAAGNNEQFF.

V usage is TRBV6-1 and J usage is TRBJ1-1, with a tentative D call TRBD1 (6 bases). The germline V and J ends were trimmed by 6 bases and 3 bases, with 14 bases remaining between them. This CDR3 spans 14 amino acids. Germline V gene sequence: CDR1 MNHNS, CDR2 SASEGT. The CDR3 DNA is TGTGCCAGCAGGGATAGGGGGGGGGACACTGAAGCTTTCTTT. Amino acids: CASRDRGGDTEAFF.

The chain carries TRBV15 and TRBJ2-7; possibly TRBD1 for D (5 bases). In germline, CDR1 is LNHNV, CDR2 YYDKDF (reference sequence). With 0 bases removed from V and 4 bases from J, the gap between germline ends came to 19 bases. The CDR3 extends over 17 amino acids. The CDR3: CATSRDWAAGQKYEQYF. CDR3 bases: TGTGCCACCAGCAGAGATTGGGCGGCAGGGCAGAAATACGAGCAGTACTTC.

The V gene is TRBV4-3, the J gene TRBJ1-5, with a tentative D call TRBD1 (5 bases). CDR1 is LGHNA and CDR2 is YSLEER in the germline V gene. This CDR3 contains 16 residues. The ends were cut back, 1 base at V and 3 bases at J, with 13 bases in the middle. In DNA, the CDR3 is TGCGCCAGCAGCCAAGCGGTAGGGGTAAACAATCAGCCCCAGCATTTT. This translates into CASSQAVGVNNQPQHF.

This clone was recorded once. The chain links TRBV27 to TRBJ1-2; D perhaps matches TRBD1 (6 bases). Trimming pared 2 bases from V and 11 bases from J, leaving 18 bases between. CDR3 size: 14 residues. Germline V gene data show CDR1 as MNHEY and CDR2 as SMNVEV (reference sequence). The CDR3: CASSLTLAGALYTF. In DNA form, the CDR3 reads TGTGCCAGCAGTTTAACGCTGGCAGGGGCGTTATACACCTTC.

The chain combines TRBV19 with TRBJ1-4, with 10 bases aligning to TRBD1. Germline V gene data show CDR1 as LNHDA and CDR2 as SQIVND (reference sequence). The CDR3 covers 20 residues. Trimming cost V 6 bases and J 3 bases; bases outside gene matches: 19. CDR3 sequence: CASSPGTGAYRIPANEKLFF. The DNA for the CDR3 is TGTGCCAGTAGCCCCGGGACAGGGGCCTACCGGATCCCCGCTAATGAAAAACTGTTTTTT.

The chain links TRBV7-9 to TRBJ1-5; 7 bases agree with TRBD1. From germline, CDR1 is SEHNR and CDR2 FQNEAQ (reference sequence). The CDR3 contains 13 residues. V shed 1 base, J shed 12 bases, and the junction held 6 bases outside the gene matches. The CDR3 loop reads CASSLEGGLNQHF. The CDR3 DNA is TGTGCCAGCAGCTTAGAAGGGGGCCTAAACCAGCATTTT.

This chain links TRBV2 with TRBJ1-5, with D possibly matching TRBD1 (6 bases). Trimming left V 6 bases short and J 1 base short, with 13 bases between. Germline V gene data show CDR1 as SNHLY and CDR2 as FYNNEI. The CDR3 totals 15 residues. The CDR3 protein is CASSTGGRSNQPQHF. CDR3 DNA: TGTGCCAGCAGCACCGGGGGGCGAAGCAATCAGCCCCAGCATTTT.

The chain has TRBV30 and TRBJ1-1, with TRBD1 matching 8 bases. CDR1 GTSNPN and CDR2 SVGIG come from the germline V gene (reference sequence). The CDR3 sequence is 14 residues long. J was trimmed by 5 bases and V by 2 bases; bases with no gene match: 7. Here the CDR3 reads CAWSHTRGRTEAFF. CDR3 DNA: TGTGCCTGGAGTCACACCAGGGGGCGGACTGAAGCTTTCTTT.

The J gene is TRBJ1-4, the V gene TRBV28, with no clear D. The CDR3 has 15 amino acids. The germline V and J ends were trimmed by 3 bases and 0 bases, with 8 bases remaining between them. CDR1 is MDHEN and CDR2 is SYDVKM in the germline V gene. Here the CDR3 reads CASSFRSPTNEKLFF. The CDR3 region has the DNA TGTGCCAGCAGTTTTCGTTCGCCAACTAATGAAAAACTGTTTTTT.

The CDR3 coding sequence is TGTGCCAGCAGTTTCGACAGTTTTTATGGCTACACCTTC. It yields the protein CASSFDSFYGYTF. The chain recombines TRBV6-6 with TRBJ1-2, with D tentatively TRBD1 (5 bases). The CDR3 contains 13 residues. From germline, CDR1 is MNHNY and CDR2 SVGAGI (reference sequence). V lost 4 bases and J lost 5, with 11 bases in between.